These 30 T cell receptor beta chains share one sample of origin, sequenced in a study of CD8 T cells in ankylosing spondylitis. From the 5' RACE reads, TCRdb called clonotypes with MiXCR, one entry per CDR3 protein. The repertoire includes approximately 400,000 distinct CDR3 sequences, 17% of them detected once, and 0.95% to 1.1% sits in the top ten. Study results and caveats: There was a TCR beta motif, made of fewer than 10 highly homologous variants, that appeared characteristic of ankylosing spondylitis blood.

What these receptors recognize is not known. Sequencing was done on a sample of blood, either unsorted or a sorted T cell fraction (not recorded which). The receptors come from a male donor with ankylosing spondylitis.

This clonotype was picked up a small number of times. The chain combines TRBV4-3 with TRBJ1-4; 12 bases match TRBD1. The CDR3 spans 17 residues. The J segment lost 8 bases and the V segment lost 2 bases, leaving 9 bases of the junction unmatched. Germline V gene lookup returns CDR1 LGHNA and CDR2 YSLEER. The DNA of the CDR3 is TGCGCCAGCAGCCAAAGGGGACAGGGGGCAGTCCGGGAAAAACTGTTTTTT. This translates into CASSQRGQGAVREKLFF.

The rearrangement uses TRBV7-9 and TRBJ1-2; 7 bases are shared with TRBD1. There are 14 residues in the CDR3. Germline V gene lookup returns CDR1 SEHNR and CDR2 FQNEAQ (reference sequence). J was trimmed by 7 bases and V by 5 bases; bases with no gene match: 10. In nucleotides, the CDR3 is TGTGCCAGCAGCCGAACAGGGGCCTGGGGTGGCTACACCTTC. It yields the protein CASSRTGAWGGYTF.

Only a few counts were recorded for this clonotype. The chain has TRBV20-1 and TRBJ1-4; perhaps TRBD1 as D (5 bases). The CDR3 has 13 amino acids. The germline V and J ends were trimmed by 6 bases and 2 bases, with 10 bases remaining between them. Germline V gene lookup returns CDR1 DFQATT and CDR2 SNEGSKA (reference sequence). This CDR3 reads CSAEGRTNEKLFF. The CDR3 DNA sequence: TGCAGTGCGGAGGGGCGGACTAATGAAAAACTGTTTTTT.

This clonotype was seen only once. The chain employs TRBV11-2 and TRBJ2-2; 9 nucleotides match TRBD2. The junction had 8 bases not matched to a gene; V was cut back by 5 bases and J by 1 base. From germline, CDR1 is SGHAT and CDR2 FQNNGV. The CDR3 sequence is 17 residues long. CDR3 region: CASSPILTSGNTGELFF. The CDR3 DNA sequence: TGTGCCAGCAGCCCAATCTTGACTAGCGGGAACACCGGGGAGCTGTTTTTT.

This clonotype was detected a few times. The chain employs TRBV10-2 and TRBJ2-4; D gene unclear. The CDR3 has 18 residues. Between the trimmed V and J ends, which lost 4 bases and 6 bases, there was a span of 25 bases. CDR1 WSHSY and CDR2 SAAADI come from the germline V gene. The CDR3 protein is CASSGPGLDPLQGNIQYF. The CDR3 DNA sequence: TGCGCCAGCAGTGGCCCGGGCCTTGACCCCCTACAAGGAAACATTCAGTACTTC.

The rearrangement uses TRBV6-1 and TRBJ2-7; TRBD2 matches 7 bases. The germline CDR1 and CDR2 sequences are MNHNS and SASEGT. The J segment lost 4 bases and the V segment lost 9 bases, leaving 9 bases of the junction unmatched. The CDR3 consists of 13 residues. The CDR3 DNA is TGTGCCAGTGGGGTAAGGGAGGGGTACGAGCAGTACTTC. Amino acids: CASGVREGYEQYF.

The sample holds a few counts of this clonotype. The chain has TRBV7-9 and TRBJ2-5; 8 positions agree with TRBD2. The CDR3 extends over 14 amino acids. V lost 4 bases to trimming and J lost 4 bases; unmatched junction nucleotides: 5. The germline CDR1 and CDR2 sequences are SEHNR and FQNEAQ (reference sequence). In nucleotides, the CDR3 is TGTGCCAGCAGCTCGGGACTAGGCATAGAGACCCAGTACTTC. It codes for CASSSGLGIETQYF.

The chain couples TRBV29-1 to TRBJ2-3, with D perhaps assigned TRBD1 or TRBD2 (5 bases each). CDR1 is SQVTM and CDR2 is ANQGSEA in the germline V gene. Trimming took 7 bases from V and 4 from J, leaving 9 bases between them. CDR3 length: 11 residues. CDR3 DNA: TGCAGCGCGGGGCCCGCAGATACGCAGTATTTT. Translating it yields CSAGPADTQYF.

The chain couples TRBV5-1 to TRBJ2-1; 7 bases agree with TRBD2. Germline V gene lookup returns CDR1 SGHRS and CDR2 YFSETQ. V trimming: 2 bases; J trimming: 4 bases; junction bases outside the gene matches: 9. CDR3 length: 16 residues. The CDR3 sequence is CASSFPKSGKYNEQFF. The DNA for the CDR3 is TGCGCCAGCAGCTTTCCGAAAAGCGGGAAGTACAATGAGCAGTTCTTC.

This clonotype was recorded at least ten times. This chain joins TRBV4-1 and TRBJ1-3, with TRBD1 as a possible D gene (6 bases). V lost 0 bases and J 0 bases, leaving 9 bases between the germline ends. Germline V gene lookup returns CDR1 MGHRA and CDR2 YSYEKL. The CDR3 sequence is 16 residues long. The CDR3 coding sequence is TGCGCCAGCAGCCAAGATAGGACAGCCTCTGGAAACACCATATATTTT. The encoded protein is CASSQDRTASGNTIYF.

This clonotype was counted many times. V gene TRBV7-2 combines with J gene TRBJ2-5, with a possible D match to TRBD2 (5 bases). The CDR3 length is 15 residues. Germline V gene lookup returns CDR1 SGHTA and CDR2 FQGNSA. V lost 0 bases, J lost 3 bases, and 11 bases lay in between. The CDR3 reads CASSLAGNSKETQYF. The CDR3 DNA is TGTGCCAGCAGCTTAGCCGGGAACAGTAAAGAGACCCAGTACTTC.

This clonotype was counted only a few times. The junction and the germline gene differ at one end; a read error may be behind it. The V call is TRBV9, the J call TRBJ1-1; D may be TRBD1 (5 bases). Germline lookup yields CDR1 SGDLS and CDR2 YYNGEE. The CDR3 totals 13 residues. In nucleotides, the CDR3 is TGTGCCAGTAGCGGGAGGGGTAACACTGAAGCTTTCTTT. Translated: CASSGRGNTEAFF.

V gene TRBV19 combines with J gene TRBJ1-1; D is possibly TRBD1 (5 bases). The CDR3 has 10 amino acids. Germline-derived CDR1 and CDR2 are LNHDA and SQIVND (reference sequence). The V gene lost 7 bases and the J gene lost 8 bases, with 8 bases spanning the gap. The CDR3 DNA follows: TGTGCCAGTATCCAGGGAGAAGCTTTCTTT. Amino acid sequence: CASIQGEAFF.

This chain links TRBV5-1 with TRBJ1-1, with TRBD1 matching over 7 bases. This CDR3 has 14 amino acids. The junction had 11 bases not matched to a gene; V was cut back by 2 bases and J by 10 bases. CDR1 is SGHRS and CDR2 is YFSETQ in the germline V gene. The chain's CDR3 is CASSFYDREFRAFF. As DNA, the CDR3 is TGCGCCAGCAGCTTCTACGACAGGGAGTTTCGAGCTTTCTTT.

At least ten counts were recorded for this clonotype. This chain connects TRBV5-6 to TRBJ1-1; no reliable D call. With 0 bases removed from V and 4 bases from J, the gap between germline ends came to 7 bases. CDR3 length: 13 amino acids. Per the germline V gene, CDR1 is SGHDT and CDR2 is YYEEEE. CDR3 region: CASSLGWGTEAFF. CDR3 coding DNA: TGTGCCAGCAGCTTGGGTTGGGGCACTGAAGCTTTCTTT.

This clonotype was seen a few times. CDR3 in amino acids: CASSQSFGPPMNYGYTF. The CDR3 region has the DNA TGTGCCAGCAGCCAAAGCTTTGGGCCTCCGATGAACTATGGCTACACCTTC. V usage is TRBV3-1 and J usage is TRBJ1-2; D call uncertain. V was clipped by 2 bases and J by 2 bases, with 18 bases between them. The CDR3 has 17 amino acids. Per germline, CDR1 LGHDT and CDR2 YNNKEL (reference sequence).

This clonotype was recorded a few times. The chain links TRBV3-1 to TRBJ1-3, with a possible D match to TRBD1 (5 bases). This CDR3 region has 14 residues. V was pared by 4 bases and J by 9 bases, with 16 bases between. The V gene's germline CDR1 is LGHDT and CDR2 YNNKEL (reference sequence). CDR3 sequence reads: CASSPQGGWGTIYF. CDR3 in DNA: TGTGCCAGCAGCCCGCAGGGCGGTTGGGGCACCATATATTTT.

The chain has TRBV29-1 and TRBJ1-1; the D gene is possibly TRBD1 (5 bases). Germline V gene sequence: CDR1 SQVTM, CDR2 ANQGSEA. The V gene lost 2 bases and the J gene lost 4 bases, with 14 bases spanning the gap. This CDR3 is 14 amino acids long. CDR3 in DNA: TGCAGCGTTGAAACGGGGGGAAAGGGCACTGAAGCTTTCTTT. It codes for CSVETGGKGTEAFF.

The V gene is TRBV20-1, the J gene TRBJ2-5, with D tentatively TRBD1 (6 bases). The germline gives CDR1 DFQATT, CDR2 SNEGSKA (reference sequence). V was pared by 2 bases and J by 2 bases, with 9 bases between. The CDR3 sequence is 13 residues long. CDR3 region: CSARWTAQETQYF. DNA for the CDR3: TGCAGTGCTAGATGGACAGCGCAAGAGACCCAGTACTTC.

This clonotype has a handful of counts. This chain uses TRBV7-2 with TRBJ2-1, with 8 bases aligning to TRBD1. The CDR3 has 17 residues. The V segment lost 0 bases and the J segment 8 bases; nucleotides outside the gene matches: 12. CDR1 is SGHTA, CDR2 FQGNSA, per germline. This CDR3 reads CASSLALPGGRLDEQFF. The CDR3 DNA is TGTGCCAGCAGCTTAGCGCTTCCAGGGGGCAGGTTAGATGAGCAGTTCTTC.

The chain combines TRBV7-7 with TRBJ2-5, with 7 positions matching TRBD2. This CDR3 comprises 19 residues. CDR1 and CDR2 from the germline V gene are SSHAT and FNYEAQ (reference sequence). Trimming removed 2 bases from V and 2 bases from J; junction bases left unmatched: 17. CDR3 sequence: CASSLPAGYFLWVQETQYF. The CDR3 DNA sequence: TGTGCCAGCAGCTTACCAGCGGGATATTTTCTCTGGGTACAAGAGACCCAGTACTTC. The full variable domain, its missing parts supplied by reference TRBV7-7 and TRBJ2-5, is GAGVSQSPRYKVTKRGQDVTLRCDPISSHATLYWYQQALGQGPEFLTYFNYEAQPDKSGLPSDRFSAERPEGSISTLTIQRTEQRDSAMYRCASSLPAGYFLWVQETQYFGPGTRLLVL.

The chain recombines TRBV20-1 with TRBJ2-1, with 11 bases that match TRBD2. V trimming: 5 bases; J trimming: 0 bases; junction bases outside the gene matches: 12. Germline V gene sequence: CDR1 DFQATT, CDR2 SNEGSKA (reference sequence). This CDR3 has 18 residues. CDR3 nucleotides: TGCAGTGCTCCCCCGGCTAGCGGGAGGCTTAGCTCCTACAATGAGCAGTTCTTC. Its translation: CSAPPASGRLSSYNEQFF.

J is TRBJ2-1 and V is TRBV7-7; D possibly corresponds to TRBD2 (6 bases). The CDR3 loop spans 15 amino acids. V was trimmed by 3 bases and J by 7 bases, leaving 16 bases between them. Germline CDR1 SSHAT, CDR2 FNYEAQ (reference sequence). The CDR3 region is CASSFRDRRVNEQFF. CDR3 in DNA: TGTGCCAGCAGCTTTCGGGATAGGAGGGTGAATGAGCAGTTCTTC.

The chain recombines TRBV11-1 with TRBJ2-1, with TRBD2 identical over 14 bases. Trimming took 4 bases from V and 1 from J; bases not matched to a gene: 9. Per the germline V gene, CDR1 is SGHAT and CDR2 is FQDESV (reference sequence). The CDR3 spans 19 residues. CDR3 DNA sequence: TGTGCCAGCAGCTCTTCAAAGACTAGCGGGAGGGGGTCCTACAATGAGCAGTTCTTC. Translation: CASSSSKTSGRGSYNEQFF.

This clonotype was counted between two and nine times. CDR3 region: CSARGDRVKNIQYF. CDR3 DNA sequence: TGCAGTGCTAGAGGAGACAGGGTCAAAAACATTCAGTACTTC. This chain uses TRBV20-1 with TRBJ2-4; 7 bases line up with TRBD1. V lost 1 base and J lost 3; bases outside the gene matches: 3. Germline lookup yields CDR1 DFQATT and CDR2 SNEGSKA (reference sequence). This CDR3 spans 14 amino acids.

This clonotype was counted a few times. The V and J genes are TRBV20-1 and TRBJ2-7; D possibly corresponds to TRBD2 (5 bases). CDR3 length: 15 amino acids. The V gene lost 3 bases and the J gene lost 3 bases, with 18 bases spanning the gap. Germline V gene data show CDR1 as DFQATT and CDR2 as SNEGSKA (reference sequence). The CDR3 coding sequence is TGCAGTGCTAGTGGACTGCACCGCGACATCTACGAGCAGTACTTC. Its protein product is CSASGLHRDIYEQYF.

This clonotype has a handful of counts. This rearrangement joins TRBV9 to TRBJ1-2, with D possibly matching TRBD1 (5 bases). The CDR3 is made up of 13 amino acids. Trimming took off 3 bases at V and 8 bases at J, with 14 bases between the two ends. Germline lookup yields CDR1 SGDLS and CDR2 YYNGEE. CDR3 bases: TGTGCCAGCAGCGATCATCCGAGGGGCGGCTACACCTTC. This translates into CASSDHPRGGYTF.

The sample holds a few counts of this clonotype. This chain connects TRBV20-1 to TRBJ1-3; the D is unclear. Trimming took 2 bases from V and 4 from J, leaving 6 bases between them. This CDR3 is built from 12 residues. Germline V gene lookup returns CDR1 DFQATT and CDR2 SNEGSKA (reference sequence). CDR3 bases: TGCAGTGCTAGATTAGGGGGAAACACCATATATTTT. Translating gives CSARLGGNTIYF.

This clonotype was seen a few times. This sequence joins TRBV20-1 and TRBJ2-2; 14 bases map to TRBD2. With 6 bases clipped from V and 4 bases from J, the junction kept 7 bases outside the gene matches. Germline V gives CDR1 DFQATT, CDR2 SNEGSKA (reference sequence). The CDR3 is 16 amino acids. For the CDR3, the DNA is TGCAGTGCCCCGGGGACTAGCGGGAGCATCACCGGGGAGCTGTTTTTT. This codes for CSAPGTSGSITGELFF.

The chain uses TRBV20-1 and TRBJ2-1; 11 bases line up with TRBD2. The CDR3 runs 19 residues. CDR1 is DFQATT and CDR2 is SNEGSKA in the germline V gene (reference sequence). With 1 base clipped from V and 0 bases from J, the junction kept 11 bases outside the gene matches. CDR3 DNA: TGCAGTGCTAGAGCGCCGGGACTAGCGGAGGCAAGCTCCTACAATGAGCAGTTCTTC. Translated, it gives CSARAPGLAEASSYNEQFF.